One and the same sample provided the 30 T cell receptor beta chains below, sequenced in a study of CD8 T cells in Susac syndrome. It was with random hexamers that 0.5 to 1 ug RNA was reverse transcribed. TCRdb reanalysed the immunoSEQ multiplex PCR reads using MiXCR and keeps one entry per CDR3 protein. The sample comprises approximately 140,000 distinct CDR3 sequences, 75% to 90% of which are singletons, and roughly 0.5% rests with the top ten. The sequencing sample was made of CD8+ T cells from PBMCs. The receptors were gathered from a human donor with multiple sclerosis.

The DNA of the CDR3 is TGTGCCAGCAGCTTGATGGGACTGGGCTATGGCTACACCTTC. The encoded protein is CASSLMGLGYGYTF. The chain has TRBV5-6 and TRBJ1-2; TRBD1 might be the D (5 bases). Germline CDR1 is SGHDT and CDR2 is YYEEEE. V was cut by 1 base and J by 4 bases, with 11 bases left in between. The length of the CDR3 is 14 residues.

J is TRBJ2-1 and V is TRBV24-1; tentative D call: TRBD1 (5 bases). This CDR3 region has 14 residues. Germline CDR1 KGHDR, CDR2 SFDVKD. The V end was cut by 5 bases, the J end by 7 bases, with 14 bases between. The CDR3 protein is CATSGASGWNEQFF. DNA of the CDR3: TGTGCCACCAGTGGAGCTTCAGGGTGGAATGAGCAGTTCTTC.

The V gene is TRBV30, the J gene TRBJ2-1; D may be TRBD2 (6 bases). V dropped 1 base and J dropped 0 bases, with 16 bases sitting between them. Germline V gene lookup returns CDR1 GTSNPN and CDR2 SVGIG (reference sequence). The CDR3 is 17 amino acids. The CDR3 is CAWSASGGPTSYNEQFF. CDR3 in DNA: TGTGCCTGGAGTGCGTCCGGAGGGCCAACCTCCTACAATGAGCAGTTCTTC. Combining the CDR3 with reference TRBV30 and TRBJ2-1 gives the whole variable domain SQTIHQWPATLVQPVGSPLSLECTVEGTSNPNLYWYRQAAGRGLQLLFYSVGIGQISSEVPQNLSASRPQDRQFILSSKKLLLSDSGFYLCAWSASGGPTSYNEQFFGPGTRLTVL.

V usage is TRBV5-8 and J usage is TRBJ2-1; D is ambiguous. V shed 2 bases and J shed 5 bases, with 8 bases lying between them. CDR1 and CDR2 (germline): SGHTS, YDEGEE. The CDR3 runs to 13 residues. The CDR3 sequence is CASSLSVDNEQFF. CDR3 DNA sequence: TGTGCCAGCAGCTTAAGCGTAGACAATGAGCAGTTCTTC. The entire variable domain, with the rest obtained from reference TRBV5-8 and TRBJ2-1, is as follows: EAGVTQSPTHLIKTRGQQATLRCSPISGHTSVYWYQQALGLGLQFLLWYDEGEERNRGNFPPRFSGRQFPNYSSELNVNALELEDSALYLCASSLSVDNEQFFGPGTRLTVL.

The chain combines TRBV14 with TRBJ2-3; D gene unclear. Germline V CDR1 and CDR2: SGHDN, FVKESK. The CDR3 is 12 amino acids. V was shortened by 3 bases and J by 5 bases, with 6 bases between the two germline ends. For the CDR3, the DNA is TGTGCCAGCAGCCACATTGTAGATACGCAGTATTTT. Translating gives CASSHIVDTQYF.

The chain joins TRBV5-8 to TRBJ1-2, with a possible D match to TRBD1 (5 bases). Trimming cost V 2 bases and J 4 bases, with 12 bases left between them. The CDR3 is 14 residues long. Per germline, CDR1 SGHTS and CDR2 YDEGEE. The CDR3 DNA is TGTGCCAGCAGCTTCGGTCAGGGAGTCTATGGCTACACCTTC. It yields the protein CASSFGQGVYGYTF.

V and J are TRBV6-1 and TRBJ2-6, with D possibly matching TRBD2 (7 bases). Germline V CDR1 and CDR2: MNHNS, SASEGT. With 2 bases removed from V and 0 bases from J, the gap between germline ends came to 11 bases. This CDR3 has 17 residues. This CDR3 is CASSELGGGSGANVLTF. In DNA form, the CDR3 reads TGTGCCAGCAGTGAATTGGGAGGGGGCTCTGGGGCCAACGTCCTGACTTTC.

The sample holds one count of this clonotype. The chain links TRBV3-1 to TRBJ1-6, with D unresolved. This CDR3 spans 15 amino acids. Per the germline V gene, CDR1 is LGHDT and CDR2 is YNNKEL (reference sequence). Trimming took off 1 base at V and 13 bases at J, with 17 bases between the two ends. The CDR3 sequence is CASSQGLEGRVPLHF. The CDR3 bases are TGTGCCAGCAGCCAAGGATTAGAGGGTCGGGTGCCCCTCCACTTT.

On this clonotype itself: A read error may produce the germline difference seen at one junction end. The rearrangement uses TRBV7-9 and TRBJ1-2, with 8 positions matching TRBD1. CDR1 and CDR2 (germline): SEHNR, FQNEAQ (reference sequence). This CDR3 spans 16 amino acids. The CDR3 protein is CASSLFEGQGNYDYTF. The DNA for the CDR3 is TGTGCCAGCAGCTTGTTTGAAGGACAGGGCAACTATGACTACACCTTC.

The chain links TRBV30 to TRBJ1-2, with no clear D. This CDR3 has 10 amino acids. Trimming left V 4 bases short and J 4 bases short, with 4 bases between. Germline V CDR1 and CDR2: GTSNPN, SVGIG (reference sequence). The CDR3 nucleotides are TGTGCCTGGATGGGCTATGGCTACACCTTC. Translating gives CAWMGYGYTF.

This sequence joins TRBV5-1 and TRBJ2-5; the match to TRBD1 covers 9 bases. Looked up from germline, CDR1 is SGHRS and CDR2 is YFSETQ. The CDR3 extends over 14 amino acids. Trimming removed 1 base from V and 5 bases from J; junction bases left unmatched: 3. The chain's CDR3 is CASSLQGQGETQYF. The DNA of the CDR3 is TGCGCCAGCAGCTTGCAGGGACAGGGTGAGACCCAGTACTTC.

The J gene is TRBJ2-1, the V gene TRBV4-3; perhaps TRBD1 as D (7 bases). V lost 0 bases and J lost 3, with 12 bases in between. The CDR3 is 16 residues long. Germline V gene data show CDR1 as LGHNA and CDR2 as YSLEER. The CDR3 sequence: CASSQDWGDSYNEQFF. In nucleotides, the CDR3 is TGCGCCAGCAGCCAAGATTGGGGGGACAGCTACAATGAGCAGTTCTTC.

This clonotype was detected only once. This rearrangement joins TRBV27 to TRBJ2-2; D is unresolved. Germline V gene lookup returns CDR1 MNHEY and CDR2 SMNVEV (reference sequence). The CDR3 totals 17 residues. V was trimmed by 5 bases and J by 1 base, leaving 17 bases between them. The CDR3 sequence: CASSPMDRLLNTGELFF. CDR3 bases: TGTGCCAGCAGTCCCATGGACCGACTCCTGAACACCGGGGAGCTGTTTTTT.

V and J are TRBV7-2 and TRBJ2-1; 8 nucleotides match TRBD2. V shed 5 bases, J shed 4 bases, and the junction held 7 bases outside the gene matches. The CDR3 extends over 15 amino acids. CDR1 and CDR2 (germline): SGHTA, FQGNSA. CDR3 amino acids: CASSLTSAGYNEQFF. As DNA, the CDR3 is TGTGCCAGCAGCCTGACTAGCGCGGGTTACAATGAGCAGTTCTTC.

The rearrangement links TRBV7-9 to TRBJ2-1; TRBD1 is a possible D gene (5 bases). Trimming shortened V by 5 bases and J by 5 bases, and 16 bases separated the two germline ends. CDR3 length: 15 residues. The germline gives CDR1 SEHNR, CDR2 FQNEAQ (reference sequence). CDR3 amino acids: CASSQPGYANNEQFF. CDR3 DNA: TGTGCCAGCAGCCAACCAGGGTATGCGAACAATGAGCAGTTCTTC.

The chain has TRBV7-9 and TRBJ2-3; 7 bases fit TRBD2. The CDR3 sequence is 16 residues long. V gave up 5 bases and J gave up 3 bases; unmatched junction bases: 11. Germline V gene lookup returns CDR1 SEHNR and CDR2 FQNEAQ (reference sequence). This CDR3 is CASSPPSGGSTDTQYF. CDR3 DNA: TGTGCCAGCAGCCCCCCCTCGGGCGGGAGTACAGATACGCAGTATTTT.

This clonotype turned up a few times. The chain couples TRBV6-5 to TRBJ1-6; D might be TRBD1 (5 bases). V lost 0 bases and J lost 13, with 19 bases in between. Germline V gene data show CDR1 as MNHEY and CDR2 as SVGAGI. The CDR3 loop spans 16 amino acids. Here the CDR3 reads CASSYSRDSLVSPLHF. CDR3 in DNA: TGTGCCAGCAGTTACTCTCGGGACTCCCTCGTTTCTCCCCTCCACTTT.

The J gene is TRBJ1-2, the V gene TRBV6-1; 8 bases agree with TRBD1. Germline V gives CDR1 MNHNS, CDR2 SASEGT. CDR3 length: 18 amino acids. Trimming removed 5 bases from V and 4 bases from J; junction bases left unmatched: 18. Written as DNA, the CDR3 is TGTGCCAGCAGTCGGGACAGGTCGCAGACCCCAGGCGGCTATGGCTACACCTTC. Translated, it gives CASSRDRSQTPGGYGYTF.

This clonotype appeared a single time. This chain links TRBV9 with TRBJ2-1, with TRBD1 as a possible D gene (5 bases). The CDR3 is 14 residues long. Trimming took 0 bases from V and 10 from J, leaving 14 bases between them. Germline V gives CDR1 SGDLS, CDR2 YYNGEE. CDR3 residues: CASSVGSGWWEQFF. CDR3 bases: TGTGCCAGCAGCGTAGGATCAGGGTGGTGGGAGCAGTTCTTC.

The chain combines TRBV25-1 with TRBJ1-1; D is ambiguous. CDR3 length equals 14 residues. The ends were cut back, 3 bases at V and 11 bases at J, with 19 bases in the middle. The germline CDR1 and CDR2 sequences are MGHDK and SYGVNS. The CDR3 DNA sequence: TGTGCCAGCAGTGATGGAGACGTAGCGGGCGGGGCTTTCTTT. This encodes CASSDGDVAGGAFF.

The rearrangement uses TRBV4-2 and TRBJ1-1, with TRBD1 as a possible D gene (5 bases). This CDR3 is 15 amino acids long. V lost 0 bases to trimming and J lost 3 bases, with 11 bases between them. Looked up from germline, CDR1 is LGHNA and CDR2 is YNFKEQ. The CDR3 nucleotides are TGTGCCAGCAGCCAAGATATGGTAGGGGACACTGAAGCTTTCTTT. Protein sequence: CASSQDMVGDTEAFF.

The genes are TRBV19 and TRBJ1-5, with a tentative D call TRBD1 (6 bases). Trimming shortened V by 3 bases and J by 3 bases, and 12 bases separated the two germline ends. This CDR3 is built from 15 residues. CDR1 and CDR2 from the germline V gene are LNHDA and SQIVND (reference sequence). The CDR3 bases are TGTGCCAGTAGTATGGACAGCTACCTCAATCAGCCCCAGCATTTT. Residues: CASSMDSYLNQPQHF.

The rearrangement joins TRBV2 to TRBJ2-4; possibly TRBD2 for D (6 bases). With 7 bases removed from V and 1 base from J, the gap between germline ends came to 26 bases. The CDR3 consists of 19 residues. The germline V gene encodes CDR1 SNHLY and CDR2 FYNNEI. CDR3 sequence (DNA): TGTGCCAGCACCCCACTAGCTCTCTTCGGCCCCAGGGCCAAAAACATTCAGTACTTC. It encodes CASTPLALFGPRAKNIQYF.

This rearrangement joins TRBV28 to TRBJ2-3; tentatively, D is TRBD1 (6 bases). CDR3 length equals 15 residues. The V end was cut by 6 bases, the J end by 0 bases, with 13 bases between. Germline-derived CDR1 and CDR2 are MDHEN and SYDVKM. The CDR3 DNA sequence: TGTGCCAGCAGCGACCTTAGGGGGAGCACAGATACGCAGTATTTT. This sequence encodes CASSDLRGSTDTQYF.

V usage is TRBV9 and J usage is TRBJ2-1, with no clear D. This CDR3 comprises 15 residues. The germline V gene has CDR1 SGDLS and CDR2 YYNGEE. Trimming removed 0 bases at V and 2 bases at J, with 9 bases between. CDR3 DNA: TGTGCCAGCAGCGTAGCGGGTGAGCCCTACAATGAGCAGTTCTTC. Residues: CASSVAGEPYNEQFF.

The chain is built from TRBV5-1 and TRBJ2-5, with D unresolved. The CDR3 is made up of 15 amino acids. The V gene lost 5 bases and the J gene lost 5 bases, with 19 bases spanning the gap. CDR1 and CDR2 (germline): SGHRS, YFSETQ. DNA of the CDR3: TGCGCCAGCAGACTGCCGGGTGGGGTGATGGAGACCCAGTACTTC. It encodes CASRLPGGVMETQYF.

This clonotype has more than one count but fewer than ten. The chain joins TRBV18 to TRBJ1-5, with D possibly matching TRBD1 (6 bases). CDR3 length: 13 amino acids. Trimming shortened V by 3 bases and J by 7 bases, and 10 bases separated the two germline ends. The germline gives CDR1 KGHSH, CDR2 LQKENI. CDR3 sequence reads: CASSPGAGQPQHF. The DNA of the CDR3 is TGTGCCAGCTCACCGGGGGCAGGGCAGCCCCAGCATTTT.

The gene calls are TRBV27 and TRBJ2-1; D might be TRBD1 or TRBD2, each matching 6 bases. V lost 2 bases to trimming and J lost 0 bases, with 8 bases between them. Germline V gene data show CDR1 as MNHEY and CDR2 as SMNVEV (reference sequence). The CDR3 loop spans 15 amino acids. For the CDR3, the DNA is TGTGCCAGCAGTTTAAGGGGGGTCTCCTACAATGAGCAGTTCTTC. It encodes CASSLRGVSYNEQFF.

The V and J genes are TRBV12-3 or TRBV12-4 and TRBJ1-1, with 7 bases fitting TRBD1. The CDR3 totals 13 residues. J lost 4 bases, V lost 11 bases, and 10 bases had no gene match. Here the CDR3 DNA reads TGTGCCGGCATCCCAGGGGGATTCACTGAAGCTTTCTTT. It codes for CAGIPGGFTEAFF.

This rearrangement joins TRBV7-9 to TRBJ1-1; D is perhaps TRBD1 (6 bases). V was cut by 9 bases and J by 1 base, with 15 bases left in between. The CDR3 loop spans 14 amino acids. Germline V lookup: CDR1 SEHNR, CDR2 FQNEAQ (reference sequence). CDR3 amino acids: CARDPLGANTEAFF. CDR3 nucleotides: TGTGCCAGGGACCCCCTGGGGGCGAACACTGAAGCTTTCTTT.